One and the same sample provided the 15 T cell receptor beta chains below, sequenced in a study of blood T cell repertoires in COVID-19. The assay was immunoSEQ multiplex PCR, and TCRdb's table has in-frame clones only and misses some. This sample has hundreds of thousands of clones, with around 82% found just once. Source material: PBMCs or T cells enriched from blood (not recorded which). These receptors were collected from a woman in her thirties or forties who had been exposed to COVID-19.

The chain links TRBV4-1 to TRBJ1-6; tentative D call: TRBD1 (5 bases). Germline CDR1 MGHRA, CDR2 YSYEKL. The CDR3 runs 17 residues. Trimming cost V 4 bases and J 5 bases, with 18 bases left between them. The CDR3 DNA follows: TGCGCCAGCAGCCCTTACCCCCCCGGACAAAATAATTCACCCCTCCACTTT. This gives the protein CASSPYPPGQNNSPLHF.

J is TRBJ1-1 and V is TRBV5-1, with a weak D call TRBD1 (6 bases). V lost 4 bases and J lost 6, with 10 bases in between. CDR3 length equals 12 residues. Germline V gives CDR1 SGHRS, CDR2 YFSETQ. The CDR3, as DNA: TGCGCCAGCAGCGCACAGGGCTCTGAAGCTTTCTTT. Protein product: CASSAQGSEAFF. Complete variable domain (other parts from reference TRBV5-1 and TRBJ1-1): KAGVTQTPRYLIKTRGQQVTLSCSPISGHRSVSWYQQTPGQGLQFLFEYFSETQRNKGNFPGRFSGRQFSNSRSEMNVSTLELGDSALYLCASSAQGSEAFFGQGTRLTVV.

The V call is TRBV5-1, the J call TRBJ2-1, with a weak D call TRBD2 (5 bases). The V gene lost 2 bases and the J gene lost 5 bases, with 8 bases spanning the gap. This CDR3 contains 13 residues. CDR1 is SGHRS and CDR2 is YFSETQ in the germline V gene. The CDR3 DNA reads as TGCGCCAGCAGCTTCGGGAATAACAATGAGCAGTTCTTC. Translating gives CASSFGNNNEQFF.

DNA of the CDR3: TGTGCCAGCAGTGAGGTGGACAGGGCCTTGAGCTACACCTTC. It encodes CASSEVDRALSYTF. The chain is built from TRBV2 and TRBJ1-2, with 8 bases lining up with TRBD1. V lost 3 bases, J lost 9 bases, and 9 bases stayed unmatched. Germline V gene lookup returns CDR1 SNHLY and CDR2 FYNNEI. The CDR3 has 14 residues.

The V and J genes are TRBV19 and TRBJ1-5, with D tentatively TRBD1 (5 bases). This CDR3 region has 18 residues. In germline, CDR1 is LNHDA, CDR2 SQIVND (reference sequence). With 5 bases removed from V and 0 bases from J, the gap between germline ends came to 20 bases. CDR3 sequence reads: CASSLTGGTEYSNQPQHF. The CDR3 nucleotides read TGTGCCAGTAGTCTAACGGGCGGGACTGAATATAGCAATCAGCCCCAGCATTTT.

J is TRBJ2-3 and V is TRBV5-6, with TRBD2 matching 8 bases. CDR1 is SGHDT and CDR2 is YYEEEE in the germline V gene. The CDR3 consists of 13 residues. With 3 bases clipped from V and 5 bases from J, the junction kept 2 bases outside the gene matches. CDR3 protein: CASSSGTRDTQYF. CDR3 bases: TGTGCCAGCAGCTCCGGGACTAGAGATACGCAGTATTTT.

This chain links TRBV9 with TRBJ1-1; D unclear. The CDR3 runs 14 residues. Trimming took 3 bases from V and 1 from J, leaving 10 bases between them. Looked up from germline, CDR1 is SGDLS and CDR2 is YYNGEE. CDR3 coding DNA: TGTGCCAGCAGCGCAAAGACTCAGAACACTGAAGCTTTCTTT. Its translation: CASSAKTQNTEAFF.

The rearrangement uses TRBV6-5 and TRBJ1-1; D remains ambiguous. The CDR3 has 14 residues. Trimming took 0 bases from V and 7 from J, leaving 12 bases between them. CDR1 MNHEY and CDR2 SVGAGI come from the germline V gene. The CDR3 bases are TGTGCCAGCAGTTACTCGATATCCGCAGATGAAGCTTTCTTT. Its translation: CASSYSISADEAFF.

To note about this clone: The identical CDR3 is also encoded by other nucleotide sequences in the sample. The chain is built from TRBV27 and TRBJ1-1; maybe TRBD1 (5 bases). V lost 3 bases and J 0 bases, leaving 5 bases between the germline ends. This CDR3 has 13 residues. CDR1 is MNHEY, CDR2 SMNVEV, per germline (reference sequence). Here the CDR3 reads CASSLTVNTEAFF. For the CDR3, the DNA is TGTGCCAGCAGTTTGACAGTGAACACTGAAGCTTTCTTT.

The rearrangement links TRBV7-8 to TRBJ1-1; D not certain. Germline CDR1 SGHVS, CDR2 FQNEAQ. The CDR3 extends over 13 amino acids. Trimming took 3 bases from V and 4 from J, leaving 9 bases between them. CDR3 residues: CASSFPGGTEAFF. The CDR3 DNA sequence: TGTGCCAGCAGCTTTCCCGGTGGCACTGAAGCTTTCTTT.

The rearrangement joins TRBV7-2 to TRBJ2-5, with D maybe TRBD1 (6 bases). V lost 5 bases, J lost 3 bases, and 16 bases lay in between. Germline V lookup: CDR1 SGHTA, CDR2 FQGNSA. This CDR3 comprises 15 residues. CDR3 bases: TGTGCCAGCAGCCCTAACAGGGTACGGGAAGAGACCCAGTACTTC. This gives the protein CASSPNRVREETQYF.

The sample holds one count of this clone. V and J are TRBV11-2 and TRBJ1-1, with D unclear. Trimming left V 4 bases short and J 3 bases short, with 9 bases between. The CDR3 has 13 amino acids. Looked up from germline, CDR1 is SGHAT and CDR2 is FQNNGV. The CDR3, as DNA: TGTGCCAGCAGCTCATTACTGGACACTGAAGCTTTCTTT. Translation gives CASSSLLDTEAFF.

This clone was seen ten or more times. Distinct nucleotide sequences in the sample also encode this CDR3. The chain has TRBV19 and TRBJ1-1; possible D gene TRBD1, 6 bases. The germline V and J ends were trimmed by 6 bases and 1 base, with 9 bases remaining between them. Germline CDR1 is LNHDA and CDR2 is SQIVND (reference sequence). The CDR3 is 13 amino acids. The DNA for the CDR3 is TGTGCCAGTAGCACGACAGGGAACACTGAAGCTTTCTTT. It translates to CASSTTGNTEAFF.

This rearrangement joins TRBV6-6 to TRBJ1-6; no firm D call. V was pared by 6 bases and J by 10 bases, with 16 bases between. Germline V gene data show CDR1 as MNHNY and CDR2 as SVGAGI (reference sequence). The CDR3 is 14 amino acids. The CDR3 protein is CASSPIPGESPLHF. The CDR3 region has the DNA TGTGCCAGCAGCCCCATTCCGGGAGAATCACCCCTCCACTTT.

The rearrangement links TRBV2 to TRBJ2-5, with D perhaps matching TRBD2 (6 bases). CDR3 length: 14 amino acids. Per germline, CDR1 SNHLY and CDR2 FYNNEI. V was shortened by 8 bases and J by 2 bases, with 15 bases between the two germline ends. The DNA of the CDR3 is TGTGCCAGCCTCGCGGGACTCATGCAAGAGACCCAGTACTTC. Translated, it gives CASLAGLMQETQYF.